Listed below are T cell receptor beta chains from one sample, sequenced in a study of T cell responses to AZD1222 COVID-19 vaccine. Profiled with immunoSEQ multiplex PCR; TCRdb holds only in-frame clones, not every one. The sample records 150,000 to 200,000 clones, about nine tenths being singletons. The material sequenced was peripheral blood, taken 28 days after the second AZD1222 dose. These receptor sequences come from an adult who received the AZD1222 COVID-19 vaccine. Each CDR3 is given with its conserved first and last residue. Each record gives: clone size, V gene, CDR3 protein. Some rows mark clone size as missing; the rest say once, few, many or name a class of expanded clone.

NA,TRBV4-3,CASSPMGATETQYF
NA,TRBV6-5,CASSYGGWNSPLHF
NA,TRBV6-5,CASSSGQGNNQPQHF
NA,TRBV15,CATSPRDARDSPLHF
NA,TRBV5-1,CASSLRQGANEQYF
NA,TRBV10-2,CASSDGGGNTEAFF
NA,TRBV29-1,CSVGFEPHTGELFF
NA,TRBV11-2,CASSSPFTSGRTPYEQYF
NA,TRBV27,CASSPGERGADTQYF
NA,TRBV28,CASGPGGRAAEQFF
NA,TRBV5-1,CASSLTRGGSGRAFYEQYF
NA,TRBV10-3,CAISDSGGIATQYF
once,TRBV5-1,CASSLAGGSGYNEQFF
NA,TRBV12-3/TRBV12-4,CACTPLALDTQYF
NA,TRBV28,CASTPWGGRSYEQYF
NA,TRBV19,CASSVDRYGDYGYTF
NA,TRBV5-1,CASSFPDTQYF
NA,TRBV3-1/TRBV3-2,CASNGHGEETQYF
NA,TRBV30,CAWSAPPRDRGLNTEAFF
NA,TRBV19,CASQLAGAAYNEQFF
NA,TRBV21-1,CASSLFFYEQYF
NA,TRBV5-1,CASSLAQSPPETQYF
NA,TRBV30,CAWGDPNTGELFF
NA,TRBV28,CAIHQGTSYNSPLHF
once,TRBV11-3,CASSLGGNMNTEAFF
NA,TRBV11-2,CASSQGPSRGEQFF
NA,TRBV12-3/TRBV12-4,CASSLSWDEKLFF
once,TRBV28,CATRGGDRGFFNEKLFF
few,TRBV6-5,CASSPLEGGATQYF
NA,TRBV6-2/TRBV6-3,CASSSGTGPYNEQFF
NA,TRBV5-4,CASSLEAGGRNEQFF
NA,TRBV28,CASSLRGTGDEAFF
NA,TRBV5-1,CASSFGLTDTQYF
NA,TRBV7-3,CASSLRNQETQYF
NA,TRBV4-1,CASSQVPGQFAGELFF
NA,TRBV5-4,CASSLVARTLEETQYF
NA,TRBV23-1,CASSQSVGSYNEQFF
NA,TRBV4-2,CASSGNRDRAPNYGYTF
once,TRBV6-1,CASSEGGRSYEQYF
few,TRBV10-1,CASSTTSVTNTGELFF
NA,TRBV28,CASSFGGGKVGYTF
NA,TRBV30,CAWRGRSNEKLFF